This TCR beta chain comes out of a study of blood T cell repertoires in COVID-19. Background on the study: The United States, Italy and Spain supplied acute and convalescent COVID-19 samples. T cells, B-cell-depleted T cells, or PBMCs provided the cDNA or gDNA that served as material.

Participants came from 20 to 25 US areas, aged about 18 to 89 years. Participants' reported clinical history set cohort assignment. Trimming took 0 bases from V and 4 from J, leaving 12 bases between them. Germline V gene sequence: CDR1 KGHSH, CDR2 LQKENI. The CDR3 contains 16 residues. TCRdb's copy holds only in-frame clones and misses some; the assay was immunoSEQ multiplex PCR. The table records about 350,000 clones, approximately 84% of them present only once. Sequenced material: PBMCs or T cells enriched from blood (not recorded which). This chain links TRBV18 with TRBJ1-4; D perhaps matches TRBD1 (5 bases). The clonotype comes from a young woman who had recovered from COVID-19. CDR3 DNA sequence: TGTGCCAGCTCACCACCAAACGGGGGTGGTAATGAAAAACTGTTTTTT. Its translation: CASSPPNGGGNEKLFF. The whole variable domain, remainder taken from reference TRBV18 and TRBJ1-4, is NAGVMQNPRHLVRRRGQEARLRCSPMKGHSHVYWYRQLPEEGLKFMVYLQKENIIDESGMPKERFSAEFPKEGPSILRIQQVVRGDSAAYFCASSPPNGGGNEKLFFGSGTQLSVL.